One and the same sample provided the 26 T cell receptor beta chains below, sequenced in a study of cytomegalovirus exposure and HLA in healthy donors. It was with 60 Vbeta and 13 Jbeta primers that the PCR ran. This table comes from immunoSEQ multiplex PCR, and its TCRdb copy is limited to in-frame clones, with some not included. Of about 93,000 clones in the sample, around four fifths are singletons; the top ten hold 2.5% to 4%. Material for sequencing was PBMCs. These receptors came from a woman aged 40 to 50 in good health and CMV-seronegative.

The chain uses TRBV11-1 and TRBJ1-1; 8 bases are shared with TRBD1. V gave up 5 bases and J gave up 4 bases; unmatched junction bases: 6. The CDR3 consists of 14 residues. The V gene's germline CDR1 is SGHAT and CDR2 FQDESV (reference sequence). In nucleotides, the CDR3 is TGTGCCAGCAGCCAAGACAGGGGTGGCACTGAAGCTTTCTTT. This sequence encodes CASSQDRGGTEAFF.

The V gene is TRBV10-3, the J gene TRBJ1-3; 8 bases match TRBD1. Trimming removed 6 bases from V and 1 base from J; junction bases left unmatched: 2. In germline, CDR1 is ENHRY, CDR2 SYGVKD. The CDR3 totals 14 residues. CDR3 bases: TGTGCCATCAGCGGACAGGGTTCTGGAAACACCATATATTTT. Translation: CAISGQGSGNTIYF.

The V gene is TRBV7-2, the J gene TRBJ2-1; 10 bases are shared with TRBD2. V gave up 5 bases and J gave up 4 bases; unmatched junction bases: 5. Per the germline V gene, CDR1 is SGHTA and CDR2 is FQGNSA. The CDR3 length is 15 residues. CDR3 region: CASSRLAGSYNEQFF. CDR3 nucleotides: TGTGCCAGCAGCCGACTAGCGGGCTCTTACAATGAGCAGTTCTTC.

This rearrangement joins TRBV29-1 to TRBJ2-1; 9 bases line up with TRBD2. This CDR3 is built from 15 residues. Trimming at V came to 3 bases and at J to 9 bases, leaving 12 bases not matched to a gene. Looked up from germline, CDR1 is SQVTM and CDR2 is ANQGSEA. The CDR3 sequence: CSVDRARTSVSEQFF. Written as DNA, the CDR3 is TGCAGCGTTGACCGAGCTCGGACTAGCGTGTCTGAGCAGTTCTTC.

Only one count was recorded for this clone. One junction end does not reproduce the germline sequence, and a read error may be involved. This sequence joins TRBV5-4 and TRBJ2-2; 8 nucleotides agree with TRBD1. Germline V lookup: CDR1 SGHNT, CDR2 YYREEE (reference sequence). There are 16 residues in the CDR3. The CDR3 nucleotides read TGTGCCAGCAGCTTGGCCCAGGGGGCGAAGACCGGGGAGCTGTTTTTT. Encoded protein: CASSLAQGAKTGELFF.

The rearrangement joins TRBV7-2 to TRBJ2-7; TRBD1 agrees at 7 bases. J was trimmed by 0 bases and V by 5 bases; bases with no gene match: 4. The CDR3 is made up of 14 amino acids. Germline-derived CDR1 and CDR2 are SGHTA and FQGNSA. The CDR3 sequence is CASSRDSASYEQYF. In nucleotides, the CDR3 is TGTGCCAGCAGCCGGGACAGCGCCTCCTACGAGCAGTACTTC.

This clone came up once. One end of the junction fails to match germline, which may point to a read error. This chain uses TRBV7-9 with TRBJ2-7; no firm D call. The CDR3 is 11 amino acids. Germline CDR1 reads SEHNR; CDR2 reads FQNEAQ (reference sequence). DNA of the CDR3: TGTTCCAGCAGCAGATTAGACGAGCAGTACTTC. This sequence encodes CSSSRLDEQYF.

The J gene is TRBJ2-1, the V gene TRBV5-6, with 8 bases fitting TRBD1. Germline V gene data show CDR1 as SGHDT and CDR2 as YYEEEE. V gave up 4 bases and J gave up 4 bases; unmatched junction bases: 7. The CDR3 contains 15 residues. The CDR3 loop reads CASSPPGQGYNEQFF. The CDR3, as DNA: TGTGCCAGCAGCCCCCCCGGACAGGGTTACAATGAGCAGTTCTTC.

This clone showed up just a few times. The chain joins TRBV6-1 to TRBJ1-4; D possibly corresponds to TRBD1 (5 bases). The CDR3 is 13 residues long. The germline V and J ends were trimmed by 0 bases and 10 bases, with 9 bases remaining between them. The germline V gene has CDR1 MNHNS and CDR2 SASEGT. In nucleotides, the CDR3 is TGTGCCAGCAGTGAAGCTCGGGGGGTAAAACTGTTTTTT. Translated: CASSEARGVKLFF.

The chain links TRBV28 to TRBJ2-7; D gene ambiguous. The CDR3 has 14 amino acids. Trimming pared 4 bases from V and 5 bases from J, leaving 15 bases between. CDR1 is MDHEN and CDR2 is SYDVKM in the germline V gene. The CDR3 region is CASSSLYTRDEQYF. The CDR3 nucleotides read TGTGCCAGCAGTTCCCTATATACTCGGGACGAGCAGTACTTC. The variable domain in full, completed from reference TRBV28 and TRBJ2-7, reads DVKVTQSSRYLVKRTGEKVFLECVQDMDHENMFWYRQDPGLGLRLIYFSYDVKMKEKGDIPEGYSVSREKKERFSLILESASTNQTSMYLCASSSLYTRDEQYFGPGTRLTVT.

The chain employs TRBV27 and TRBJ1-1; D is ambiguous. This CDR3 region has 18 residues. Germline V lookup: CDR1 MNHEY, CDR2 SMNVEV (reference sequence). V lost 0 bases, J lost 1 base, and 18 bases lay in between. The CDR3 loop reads CASSLSRGIEEKNTEAFF. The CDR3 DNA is TGTGCCAGCAGTTTATCGAGAGGAATTGAAGAAAAGAACACTGAAGCTTTCTTT.

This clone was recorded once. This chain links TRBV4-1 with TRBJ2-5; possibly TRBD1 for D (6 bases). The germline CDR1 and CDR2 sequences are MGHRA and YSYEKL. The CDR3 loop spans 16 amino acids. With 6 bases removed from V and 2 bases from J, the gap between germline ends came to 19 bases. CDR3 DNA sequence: TGCGCCAGCAGTCAGGTTACTGGGACACCTCAAGAGACCCAGTACTTC. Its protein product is CASSQVTGTPQETQYF.

The CDR3 coding sequence is TGTGCCAGCAGTTTAGGGACTAGCGGGAGCGGGGTGAGCACAGATACGCAGTATTTT. Translating gives CASSLGTSGSGVSTDTQYF. The chain recombines TRBV28 with TRBJ2-3; 14 bases fit TRBD2. This CDR3 region has 19 residues. J gave up 0 bases and V 2 bases, and 7 bases lay outside the gene matches. Germline V gene sequence: CDR1 MDHEN, CDR2 SYDVKM.

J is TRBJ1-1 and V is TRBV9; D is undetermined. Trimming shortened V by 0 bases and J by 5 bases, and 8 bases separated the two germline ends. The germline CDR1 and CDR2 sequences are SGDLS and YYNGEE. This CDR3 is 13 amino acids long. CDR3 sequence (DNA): TGTGCCAGCAGCGTAGGTCCGAGAACTGAAGCTTTCTTT. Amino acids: CASSVGPRTEAFF.

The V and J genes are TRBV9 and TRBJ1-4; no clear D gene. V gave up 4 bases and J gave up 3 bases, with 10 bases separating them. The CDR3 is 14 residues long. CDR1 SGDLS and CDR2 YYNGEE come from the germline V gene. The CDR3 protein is CASSLDRANEKLFF. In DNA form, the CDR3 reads TGTGCCAGCAGCCTTGATCGGGCTAATGAAAAACTGTTTTTT.

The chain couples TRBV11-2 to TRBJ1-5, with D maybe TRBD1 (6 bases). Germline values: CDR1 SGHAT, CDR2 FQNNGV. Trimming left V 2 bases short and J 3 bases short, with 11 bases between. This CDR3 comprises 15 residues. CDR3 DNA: TGTGCCAGCAGCTTACGCGGACAGTACAATCAGCCCCAGCATTTT. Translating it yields CASSLRGQYNQPQHF.

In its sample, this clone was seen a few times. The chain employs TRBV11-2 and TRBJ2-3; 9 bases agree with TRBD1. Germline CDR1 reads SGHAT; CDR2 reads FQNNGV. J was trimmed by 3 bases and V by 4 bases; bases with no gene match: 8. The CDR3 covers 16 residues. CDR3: CASSSFRDRVTDTQYF. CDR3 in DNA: TGTGCCAGCAGCTCCTTCCGGGACAGGGTGACAGATACGCAGTATTTT.

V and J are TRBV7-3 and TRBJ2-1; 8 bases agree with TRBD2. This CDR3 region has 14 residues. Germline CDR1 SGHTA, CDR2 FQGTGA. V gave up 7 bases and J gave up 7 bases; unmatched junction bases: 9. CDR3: CASTVSGSSNEQFF. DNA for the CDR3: TGTGCCAGCACTGTCAGCGGGAGTAGTAATGAGCAGTTCTTC.

As DNA, the CDR3 is TGTGCCAGCAGCCAAGGACAGGGGGGGTTTAATGAAAAACTGTTTTTT. It encodes CASSQGQGGFNEKLFF. The chain combines TRBV9 with TRBJ1-4, with 10 bases fitting TRBD1. The CDR3 has 16 amino acids. V lost 4 bases, J lost 4 bases, and 7 bases stayed unmatched. Germline V gives CDR1 SGDLS, CDR2 YYNGEE.

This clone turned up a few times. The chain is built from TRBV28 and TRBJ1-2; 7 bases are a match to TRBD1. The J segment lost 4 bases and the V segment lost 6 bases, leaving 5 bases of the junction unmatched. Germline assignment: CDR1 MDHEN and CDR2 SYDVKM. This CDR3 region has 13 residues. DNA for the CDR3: TGTGCCAGCAGGGCAGGGGGAGTCTATGGCTACACCTTC. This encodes CASRAGGVYGYTF.

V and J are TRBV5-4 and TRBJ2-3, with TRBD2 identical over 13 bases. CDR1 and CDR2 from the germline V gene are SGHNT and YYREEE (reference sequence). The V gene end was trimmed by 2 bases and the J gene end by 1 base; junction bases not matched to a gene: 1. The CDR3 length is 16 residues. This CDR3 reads CASSFTSGRGTDTQYF. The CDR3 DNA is TGTGCCAGCAGCTTTACTAGCGGGAGGGGCACAGATACGCAGTATTTT.

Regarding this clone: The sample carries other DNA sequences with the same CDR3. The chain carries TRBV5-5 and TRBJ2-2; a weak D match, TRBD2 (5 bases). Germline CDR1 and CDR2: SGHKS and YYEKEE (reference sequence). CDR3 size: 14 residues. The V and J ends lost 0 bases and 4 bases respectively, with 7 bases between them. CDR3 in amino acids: CASSLVAGTGELFF. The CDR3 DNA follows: TGTGCCAGCAGCTTGGTCGCGGGCACCGGGGAGCTGTTTTTT.

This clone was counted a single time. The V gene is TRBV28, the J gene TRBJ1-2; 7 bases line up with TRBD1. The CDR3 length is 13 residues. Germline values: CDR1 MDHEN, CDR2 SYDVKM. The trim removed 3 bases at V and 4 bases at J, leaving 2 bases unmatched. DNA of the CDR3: TGTGCCAGCAGTTTTGGGGACAGCTATGGCTACACCTTC. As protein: CASSFGDSYGYTF.

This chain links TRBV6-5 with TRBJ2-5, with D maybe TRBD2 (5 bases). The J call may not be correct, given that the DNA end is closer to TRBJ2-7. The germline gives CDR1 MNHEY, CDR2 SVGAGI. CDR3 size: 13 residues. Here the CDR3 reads CASSIGLSYEQYF. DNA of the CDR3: TGTGCCAGCAGTATCGGACTGTCCTACGAGCAGTACTTC.

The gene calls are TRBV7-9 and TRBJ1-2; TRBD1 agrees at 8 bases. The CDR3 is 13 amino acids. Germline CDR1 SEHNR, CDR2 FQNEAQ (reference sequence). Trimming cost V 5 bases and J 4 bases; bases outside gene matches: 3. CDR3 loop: CASSADRAYGYTF. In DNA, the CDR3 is TGTGCCAGCAGCGCGGACAGGGCCTATGGCTACACCTTC.

Written as DNA, the CDR3 is TGTGCCAGCAGCTTCCGGGACATCCTCACAGATACGCAGTATTTT. It codes for CASSFRDILTDTQYF. The gene calls are TRBV7-9 and TRBJ2-3; possibly TRBD1 for D (6 bases). The germline V and J ends were trimmed by 3 bases and 2 bases, with 12 bases remaining between them. Germline CDR1 reads SEHNR; CDR2 reads FQNEAQ (reference sequence). This CDR3 comprises 15 residues.